The present entry profiles one TCR beta chain with its context. Its antigen remains unidentified. The data derive from a study of OX40 agonist ivuxolimab in advanced cancers. Looking at the study overall: Under the entry rules, prior anti-PD-1, anti-PD-L1 or anti-CTLA-4 therapy was allowed, and roughly 43% had some.

V shed 5 bases and J shed 3 bases, with 19 bases lying between them. Germline V gives CDR1 MDHEN, CDR2 SYDVKM. The CDR3 consists of 16 residues. Sequencing was performed with immunoSEQ multiplex PCR; in TCRdb, only in-frame clones are kept and a portion is missing. The sample consists of about 100,000 clones, 90% of them appearing once. Study-level results: At 0.1 to 3.0 mg/kg, clonal expansion of CD4+ and CD8+ blood T cells had occurred by week 6.

Source: CD4+ or CD8+ T cells sorted from blood, taken in a trial of the OX40 agonist ivuxolimab. This TCR was sampled from an adult with an advanced solid tumor such as melanoma, head and neck, liver or kidney cancer. The chain combines TRBV28 with TRBJ1-2; possibly TRBD1 for D (5 bases). In DNA form, the CDR3 reads TGTGCCAGCAGTCCCACAGGACTAACAACCCACTATGGCTACACCTTC. Protein sequence: CASSPTGLTTHYGYTF.